This T cell receptor beta chain is from a study of T cells in Graves' hyperthyroidism and ophthalmopathy. Overall study results and limits: Ophthalmopathy could be told apart from stable hyperthyroidism with a 13 V-J model. Ophthalmopathy onset followed model prediction by a median around 6.9 months.

Germline trimming cut 8 bases from V and 2 bases from J; bases unmatched to any gene: 5. The CDR3 covers 14 residues. Germline V gene lookup returns CDR1 MNHNS and CDR2 SASEGT. Comments on this clonotype: The antigen is undetermined.

Each patient was aged 18 to 65 and had newly diagnosed hyperthyroidism of under 2 months' duration. From RNA transcripts, TCR beta CDR3 regions were amplified. A first-round RT-PCR of the TCR CDR3 used the HTBI primer set. One entry per CDR3 protein, called by TCRdb with MiXCR from the multiplex PCR reads. The sample holds hundreds of thousands of distinct CDR3 sequences, 15% to 19% seen once. This chain joins TRBV6-1 and TRBJ2-1; 8 positions agree with TRBD1. The source material was blood. The TCR comes from a woman between 18 and 30 years old with Graves' hyperthyroidism. CDR3 amino acids: CASAAGGAYNEQFF. DNA for the CDR3: TGTGCCAGCGCGGCAGGGGGCGCCTACAATGAGCAGTTCTTC.